A selection of T cell receptor beta chains follows, all from one sample in a study of identical twins. In TCRdb, the 5' RACE reads were re-called with MiXCR into one record per CDR3 protein. The repertoire holds 400,000 to 550,000 distinct CDR3 sequences, with roughly 26% as singletons. These data were likewise used in another study, on T cells expressing NK-cell markers.

Source material: CD4+ T cells sorted from blood. These receptors were collected from a woman younger than 35 in good health. CDR3s include the opening cysteine and the closing phenylalanine or tryptophan. Each record gives: D gene, V gene, clone size, J gene, CDR3 protein, CDR3 DNA. The D gene is left open where the match is weak. Some rows mark clone size as missing; the rest say once, few, many or name a class of expanded clone.

NA,TRBV6-2/TRBV6-3,NA,TRBJ2-1,CASRDPGRYNEQFF,TGTGCCAGCAGAGACCCGGGACGATACAATGAGCAGTTCTTC
NA,TRBV7-9,NA,TRBJ2-2,CASSAPFGELFF,TGTGCCAGCAGCGCCCCATTTGGGGAGCTGTTTTTT
TRBD2,TRBV7-7,few,TRBJ2-5,CASSSGLAGGVGTQYF,TGTGCCAGCAGCTCCGGACTAGCGGGAGGAGTGGGGACCCAGTACTTC
NA,TRBV11-2,few,TRBJ2-1,CASSIEGQPISYNEQFF,TGTGCCAGCAGCATAGAAGGACAGCCGATCTCCTACAATGAGCAGTTCTTC
NA,TRBV2,NA,TRBJ2-7,CASSARDSLKQYF,TGTGCCAGCAGTGCCCGGGACTCCCTCAAGCAGTACTTC
NA,TRBV20-1,NA,TRBJ1-4,CSAPLGEKLFF,TGCAGTGCGCCCTTGGGGGAAAAACTGTTTTTT
NA,TRBV7-9,NA,TRBJ2-7,CASSLFGAGYEQYF,TGTGCCAGCAGCTTATTTGGCGCGGGATACGAGCAGTACTTC
TRBD1,TRBV12-3/TRBV12-4,many,TRBJ2-3,CASSPGTGVTDTQYF,TGTGCCAGCAGTCCCGGGACAGGGGTAACAGATACGCAGTATTTT
NA,TRBV12-3/TRBV12-4,NA,TRBJ2-5,CASSWGRKETQYF,TGTGCCAGCAGTTGGGGAAGAAAAGAGACCCAGTACTTC
TRBD2,TRBV13,few,TRBJ2-5,CASSLRLAGTQYF,TGTGCCAGCAGCTTAAGGCTAGCGGGGACCCAGTACTTC
NA,TRBV5-1,few,TRBJ2-2,CASSLSGSGGELFF,TGCGCCAGCAGCTTGTCGGGGTCCGGCGGGGAGCTGTTTTTT
TRBD1,TRBV7-6,NA,TRBJ2-5,CASSLATGGQTQYF,TGTGCCAGCAGCTTAGCGACAGGGGGACAGACCCAGTACTTC
TRBD2,TRBV3-1,few,TRBJ2-7,CASSQPGLAGDEQYF,TGTGCCAGCAGCCAGCCGGGACTAGCGGGAGACGAGCAGTACTTC
NA,TRBV10-3,once,TRBJ2-3,CAISRGGTDTQYF,TGTGCCATCAGCAGGGGGGGCACAGATACGCAGTATTTT
NA,TRBV11-2,few,TRBJ2-7,CASSPSRGFSYEQYF,TGTGCCAGCAGCCCCTCCCGGGGCTTCAGCTACGAGCAGTACTTC
NA,TRBV27,NA,TRBJ2-7,CASSSDLRGEQYF,TGTGCCAGCAGTTCGGACTTGAGGGGCGAGCAGTACTTC
NA,TRBV19,few,TRBJ1-1,CASREAFF,TGTGCCAGTAGGGAAGCTTTCTTT
TRBD2,TRBV7-2,NA,TRBJ2-1,CASSSGLVRNEQFF,TGTGCCAGCAGCTCGGGACTAGTCCGCAATGAGCAGTTCTTC
TRBD1,TRBV12-3/TRBV12-4,NA,TRBJ1-4,CASSLYRTGGEKLFF,TGTGCCAGCAGTTTGTACAGGACAGGGGGTGAAAAACTGTTTTTT
NA,TRBV5-1,few,TRBJ2-5,CASSTDGPETQYF,TGCGCCAGCAGCACCGACGGCCCGGAGACCCAGTACTTC
NA,TRBV30,few,TRBJ1-1,CAWSVRGGAAFF,TGTGCCTGGAGTGTACGGGGGGGGGCGGCTTTCTTT
TRBD1,TRBV5-1,many,TRBJ1-1,CASSSTGTEAFF,TGCGCCAGCAGCTCGACAGGGACTGAAGCTTTCTTT
NA,TRBV5-1,NA,TRBJ1-5,CASSLAGETGTQPQHF,TGCGCCAGCAGCTTGGCCGGGGAGACAGGCACTCAGCCCCAGCATTTT
TRBD2,TRBV4-3,few,TRBJ2-2,CASSKPLAGVGELFF,TGCGCCAGCAGCAAACCACTAGCGGGAGTCGGGGAGCTGTTTTTT
TRBD2,TRBV6-1,few,TRBJ2-1,CASSTAGGEGNEQFF,TGTGCCAGCAGTACAGCGGGAGGAGAGGGAAATGAGCAGTTCTTC
NA,TRBV4-1,NA,TRBJ2-1,CASSHLDRDYNEQFF,TGCGCCAGCAGCCATTTGGACAGAGACTACAATGAGCAGTTCTTC
NA,TRBV14,many,TRBJ2-1,CASSQGEYNEQFF,TGTGCCAGCAGCCAAGGGGAGTACAATGAGCAGTTCTTC
NA,TRBV12-3/TRBV12-4,NA,TRBJ2-7,CASSLAVGQQYF,TGTGCCAGCAGTTTAGCGGTCGGGCAGCAGTACTTC
NA,TRBV5-4,once,TRBJ1-1,CASSPGPPGRNTEAFF,TGTGCCAGCAGCCCCGGCCCTCCGGGGAGGAACACTGAAGCTTTCTTT
NA,TRBV15,few,TRBJ1-1,CATSRGDNTEAFF,TGTGCCACCAGCAGGGGGGACAACACTGAAGCTTTCTTT
TRBD1,TRBV23-1,NA,TRBJ2-3,CASSQGQGSTDTQYF,TGCGCCAGCAGTCAGGGACAGGGGAGCACAGATACGCAGTATTTT
NA,TRBV20-1,NA,TRBJ1-4,CSASPLRGFNEKLFF,TGCAGTGCTAGTCCCCTCCGGGGGTTCAATGAAAAACTGTTTTTT
TRBD1,TRBV10-3,few,TRBJ2-5,CAIGGTGGGETQYF,TGTGCCATCGGCGGGACAGGGGGTGGTGAGACCCAGTACTTC
TRBD2,TRBV12-3/TRBV12-4,NA,TRBJ2-4,CASSLWGRGSFIIQYF,TGTGCCAGCAGCCTCTGGGGGAGGGGATCTTTTATTATTCAGTACTTC
NA,TRBV4-3,few,TRBJ1-1,CASSQDMRINTEAFF,TGCGCCAGCAGCCAAGATATGAGGATCAACACTGAAGCTTTCTTT
TRBD1,TRBV5-1,few,TRBJ2-2,CASSAGQAGYTGELFF,TGCGCCAGCAGCGCCGGACAGGCTGGGTACACCGGGGAGCTGTTTTTT
NA,TRBV6-2/TRBV6-3,NA,TRBJ2-7,CASRRDFYEQYF,TGTGCCAGCAGGCGCGACTTCTACGAGCAGTACTTC
TRBD1,TRBV29-1,NA,TRBJ1-1,CSVEDDRGLTEAFF,TGCAGCGTTGAGGACGACAGGGGGCTAACTGAAGCTTTCTTT
TRBD1,TRBV5-1,few,TRBJ2-7,CASSLRTGGDEQYF,TGCGCCAGCAGCTTGAGGACAGGGGGGGACGAGCAGTACTTC
NA,TRBV20-1,NA,TRBJ2-3,CSARDQGYTQYF,TGCAGTGCTAGGGACCAGGGATATACGCAGTATTTT
TRBD1,TRBV29-1,NA,TRBJ2-3,CSAGTGGGADTQYF,TGCAGCGCCGGGACAGGGGGCGGCGCAGATACGCAGTATTTT
NA,TRBV3-1,few,TRBJ1-5,CASSTRVGNQPQHF,TGTGCCAGCAGCACCAGGGTTGGGAATCAGCCCCAGCATTTT
NA,TRBV5-1,NA,TRBJ2-1,CASSLNGVSSYNEQFF,TGCGCCAGCAGCTTGAATGGGGTTAGCTCCTACAATGAGCAGTTCTTC
TRBD1,TRBV20-1,NA,TRBJ1-2,CSARDGGQARGYTF,TGCAGTGCTAGAGATGGGGGACAGGCGCGTGGCTACACCTTC
NA,TRBV6-2/TRBV6-3,NA,TRBJ1-2,CASSYSRAFGYTF,TGTGCCAGCAGTTACTCACGGGCTTTCGGCTACACCTTC
TRBD2,TRBV25-1,NA,TRBJ2-4,CASSPLGRVAKNIQYF,TGTGCCAGCTCCCCTTTGGGGAGGGTAGCCAAAAACATTCAGTACTTC
TRBD2,TRBV11-2,NA,TRBJ2-1,CASSLVIGRDWNEQFF,TGTGCCAGCAGCTTAGTGATAGGGAGGGATTGGAATGAGCAGTTCTTC
TRBD1,TRBV12-3/TRBV12-4,few,TRBJ1-1,CASKGTDLNTEAFF,TGTGCCAGCAAGGGGACAGATCTGAACACTGAAGCTTTCTTT
TRBD1,TRBV5-1,few,TRBJ2-5,CASSFPTGGAGETQYF,TGCGCCAGCAGTTTTCCGACAGGGGGCGCGGGAGAGACCCAGTACTTC
NA,TRBV7-2,NA,TRBJ2-7,CASSLARVVYEQYF,TGTGCCAGCAGCTTAGCGCGGGTAGTCTACGAGCAGTACTTC
TRBD2,TRBV3-1,NA,TRBJ2-3,CASSRGTSGGITDTQYF,TGTGCCAGCAGCCGAGGGACTAGCGGGGGGATCACAGATACGCAGTATTTT
TRBD1,TRBV5-1,few,TRBJ2-2,CASSLQATGGGGELFF,TGCGCCAGCAGCCTCCAGGCGACAGGGGGAGGCGGGGAGCTGTTTTTT
TRBD2,TRBV20-1,NA,TRBJ2-5,CSAMTSGSYQETQYF,TGCAGTGCTATGACTAGCGGGTCGTACCAAGAGACCCAGTACTTC
NA,TRBV5-5,few,TRBJ2-2,CASSLGLGRTNTGELFF,TGTGCCAGCAGCTTGGGGCTAGGAAGGACGAACACCGGGGAGCTGTTTTTT
TRBD1,TRBV18,few,TRBJ2-1,CASSPQQGYNEQFF,TGTGCCAGCTCACCGCAACAGGGGTACAATGAGCAGTTCTTC